The rows below give T cell receptor beta chains drawn from one sample of a study of early stage breast cancer tumors. Produced via immunoSEQ multiplex PCR; TCRdb's table is partial and in-frame only. Counted here are 25,000 to 35,000 clones, under 60% occurring once; the ten biggest clones make up around 8%. Sample: breast tumor tissue. All receptors come from a person between 50 and 60 years old with breast cancer. The CDR3 runs from the conserved cysteine through the conserved F or W. The D gene is left open where the match is weak. Size values are once, few and many counts, or a class for expanded clones, and some rows have none.

abundance | d_gene | j_gene | v_gene | CDR3nt | CDR3aa
NA | TRBD2 | TRBJ2-7 | TRBV27 | TGTGCCAGCAGTTTCCTAGCGGGACCGTACGAGCAGTACTTC | CASSFLAGPYEQYF
NA | NA | TRBJ2-3 | TRBV4-2 | TGTGCCAGCAGCCAAGGGGACTCCTTCACAGATACGCAGTATTTT | CASSQGDSFTDTQYF
NA | TRBD2 | TRBJ2-5 | TRBV6-6 | TGTGCCAGCAGTACCCTAGCGGATCAAGAGACCCAGTACTTC | CASSTLADQETQYF
NA | TRBD2 | TRBJ2-1 | TRBV29-1 | TGCAGCGTTGACTCTGGACTAGCGGCCCGATTTGAGCAGTTCTTC | CSVDSGLAARFEQFF
few | TRBD1 | TRBJ1-2 | TRBV18 | TGTGCCAGCTCACCACAGGGACAGGGATCCTATGGCTACACCTTC | CASSPQGQGSYGYTF
NA | NA | TRBJ1-3 | TRBV6-1 | TGTGCCAGCAGCCAGTCAGACACCATATATTTT | CASSQSDTIYF
NA | TRBD2 | TRBJ2-1 | TRBV10-3 | TGTGCCATCAGTGAGTCCTCGGCGGGAGCGGGCGATGAGCAGTTCTTC | CAISESSAGAGDEQFF
few | TRBD2 | TRBJ2-1 | TRBV7-9 | TGTGCCAGCAGCGACAGGAGCGGGGGAACCTTCAATGAGCAGTTCTTC | CASSDRSGGTFNEQFF
NA | NA | TRBJ2-7 | TRBV11-2 | TGTGCCAGCAGCTTAGTGGCTAGCAGCTACGAGCAGTACTTC | CASSLVASSYEQYF
NA | NA | TRBJ1-5 | TRBV10-3 | TGTGCCATCAGTGAAAACGTGGGGCGTCAGCCCCAGCATTTT | CAISENVGRQPQHF
few | NA | TRBJ1-1 | TRBV11-1 | TGTGCCAGCAGCATCTACAGGGAGACTGAAGCTTTCTTT | CASSIYRETEAFF
NA | NA | TRBJ1-2 | TRBV27 | TGTGCCAGCAGTTCAGGGACGGGAGGCTACACCTTC | CASSSGTGGYTF
NA | TRBD1 | TRBJ2-1 | TRBV5-1 | TGCGCCAGCAGCTTGGAGGGGGCCAAGAGCCAGTTCTTC | CASSLEGAKSQFF
NA | NA | TRBJ2-3 | TRBV19 | TGTGCCAGTGATAGTGGGCGCTTCGCAGATACGCAGTATTTT | CASDSGRFADTQYF
NA | NA | TRBJ1-2 | TRBV6-1 | TGTGCCAGCAGTGAAGCGTTGAGTGATGGCTACACCTTC | CASSEALSDGYTF
once | NA | TRBJ1-2 | TRBV18 | TGTGCCAGCTCACCACAGGCAGGGCGTACTAACTATGGCTACACCTTC | CASSPQAGRTNYGYTF
few | TRBD1 | TRBJ1-1 | TRBV7-7 | TGTGCTAGCAGCTCACACAGGGGAGCTGAAGCTTTCTTT | CASSSHRGAEAFF
NA | NA | TRBJ1-2 | TRBV11-1 | TGTGCCAGCAGCTTAGGCACAGGGTCGGGCTACACCTTC | CASSLGTGSGYTF
NA | TRBD1 | TRBJ1-4 | TRBV18 | TGTGCCAGCTCACTTAGACAGGGACCAAATGAAAAACTGTTTTTT | CASSLRQGPNEKLFF
NA | NA | TRBJ1-2 | TRBV2 | TGTGCCAGCAGGCCCTCTGGGGGCTACACCTTC | CASRPSGGYTF
NA | TRBD2 | TRBJ2-1 | TRBV5-8 | TGTGCCAGCAGCTTGGAAGGGAGTAGCGGGAGGTTTGAGCAGTTCTTC | CASSLEGSSGRFEQFF
NA | NA | TRBJ1-1 | TRBV6-1 | TGTGCCAGCAGTGATGCTCAAGCTTTCTTT | CASSDAQAFF
NA | NA | TRBJ2-5 | TRBV2 | TGTGCCAGCAGTATACAGGTTACCCAAGAGACCCAGTACTTC | CASSIQVTQETQYF
NA | NA | TRBJ2-3 | TRBV7-2 | TGTGCCAGCAGCCTCATGGTTGCAGATACGCAGTATTTT | CASSLMVADTQYF
NA | NA | TRBJ2-3 | TRBV19 | TGTGCCAGTAGTGAGAAGGGGGGACAAGGCCGTCAGTATTTT | CASSEKGGQGRQYF
few | NA | TRBJ2-1 | TRBV7-2 | TGTGCCAGCAGCTTAGGGACGGGAGTCATAACGAGAGAGCAGTTCTTC | CASSLGTGVITREQFF
once | TRBD2 | TRBJ2-1 | TRBV27 | TGTGCCAGCAGCCCACTAGCGGGAGGGCCCAGTAATGAGCAGTTCTTC | CASSPLAGGPSNEQFF
NA | TRBD2 | TRBJ2-7 | TRBV10-3 | TGTGCCATCAGTGAGGTTTTGCTAGCGGGAGGGCCTAACGAGCAGTACTTC | CAISEVLLAGGPNEQYF
once | NA | TRBJ2-3 | TRBV7-3 | TGTGCCAGCAGCTTTGGGGGGCCTCTTGATACGCAGTATTTT | CASSFGGPLDTQYF
NA | NA | TRBJ1-5 | TRBV15 | TGTGCCACCGGTTTAAAACAGGATCAGCCCCAGCATTTT | CATGLKQDQPQHF
few | TRBD2 | TRBJ2-2 | TRBV2 | TGTGCCAGCAGCCCCGGACTAGCGGGAGCAGCCGGGGAGCTGTTTTTT | CASSPGLAGAAGELFF
NA | NA | TRBJ2-7 | TRBV20-1 | TGCAGTGCCAGAGGAGCTAGCGCGCAGTACTTC | CSARGASAQYF
NA | NA | TRBJ2-7 | TRBV5-1 | TGCGCCAGCAGCCTGACTGGGGGGAGCGGCGACGAGCAGTACTTC | CASSLTGGSGDEQYF